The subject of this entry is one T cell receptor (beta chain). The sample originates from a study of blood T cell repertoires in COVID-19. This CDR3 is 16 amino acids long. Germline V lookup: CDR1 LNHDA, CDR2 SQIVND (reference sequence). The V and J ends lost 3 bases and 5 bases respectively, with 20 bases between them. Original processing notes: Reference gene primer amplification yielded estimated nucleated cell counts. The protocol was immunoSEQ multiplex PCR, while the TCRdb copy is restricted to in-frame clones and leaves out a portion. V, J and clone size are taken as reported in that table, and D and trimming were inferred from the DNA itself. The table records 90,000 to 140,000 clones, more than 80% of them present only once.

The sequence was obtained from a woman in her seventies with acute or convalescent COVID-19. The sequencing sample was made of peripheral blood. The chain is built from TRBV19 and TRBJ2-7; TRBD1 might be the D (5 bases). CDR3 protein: CASSISRTHQTDEQYF. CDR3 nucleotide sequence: TGTGCCAGTAGTATTAGTCGGACACACCAAACCGACGAGCAGTACTTC.